The next 11 T cell receptor beta chains were all read from a single sample in a study of T cell responses to AZD1222 COVID-19 vaccine. Sequenced by immunoSEQ multiplex PCR; TCRdb stores in-frame clones only, minus some. The table has about 99,000 clones, 70% to 90% seen once. Sequenced here: peripheral blood, sampled on day 0 of AZD1222 vaccination. The receptors here all came from an adult in good health.

This rearrangement joins TRBV10-3 to TRBJ1-6, with TRBD1 identical over 7 bases. This CDR3 contains 15 residues. The junction had 6 bases not matched to a gene; V was cut back by 4 bases and J by 6 bases. The germline V gene encodes CDR1 ENHRY and CDR2 SYGVKD. The CDR3 here is CAISASRDSNSPLHF. In nucleotides, the CDR3 is TGTGCCATCAGTGCTTCCCGGGACAGTAATTCACCCCTCCACTTT.

The chain has TRBV10-3 and TRBJ2-1; 7 bases map to TRBD1. The CDR3 has 12 residues. V trimming: 4 bases; J trimming: 8 bases; junction bases outside the gene matches: 2. From germline, CDR1 is ENHRY and CDR2 SYGVKD. The CDR3 bases are TGTGCCATCAGTGTCACAGGGGATGAGCAGTTCTTC. It is translated as CAISVTGDEQFF.

The J gene is TRBJ2-5, the V gene TRBV7-2, with D possibly being TRBD1 or TRBD2 (5 bases each). The V end was cut by 8 bases, the J end by 3 bases, with 7 bases between. The V gene's germline CDR1 is SGHTA and CDR2 FQGNSA. This CDR3 comprises 11 residues. CDR3 in DNA: TGTGCCAGCGGGACCAAAGAGACCCAGTACTTC. Its protein product is CASGTKETQYF.

This chain joins TRBV2 and TRBJ1-4; no definite D call. Trimming took 8 bases from V and 8 from J, leaving 12 bases between them. The CDR3 has 12 amino acids. Per the germline V gene, CDR1 is SNHLY and CDR2 is FYNNEI. The CDR3: CASAREREKLFF. The CDR3 DNA reads TGTGCCAGCGCCCGGGAAAGGGAAAAACTGTTTTTT.

The chain couples TRBV18 to TRBJ1-2; 7 nucleotides align to TRBD1. V shed 0 bases and J 5 bases; nucleotides not matched to a gene: 0. There are 13 residues in the CDR3. CDR1 and CDR2 (germline): KGHSH, LQKENI. CDR3 in DNA: TGTGCCAGCTCACCACCGACAGGGTATGGCTACACCTTC. Its protein product is CASSPPTGYGYTF.

This chain links TRBV7-2 with TRBJ2-7, with 8 bases identical to TRBD2. V dropped 5 bases and J dropped 2; count of bases not matched to a gene: 8. CDR3 length: 15 residues. Germline V lookup: CDR1 SGHTA, CDR2 FQGNSA. DNA of the CDR3: TGTGCCAGCAGCACTCTAGCGGGCCCTACCTACGAGCAGTACGTC. Protein product: CASSTLAGPTYEQYV.

The chain recombines TRBV5-1 with TRBJ1-5; D remains ambiguous. Per germline, CDR1 SGHRS and CDR2 YFSETQ. This CDR3 comprises 13 residues. Between the trimmed V and J ends, which lost 4 bases and 3 bases, there was a span of 8 bases. The CDR3 here is CASSPGDNQPQHF. For the CDR3, the DNA is TGCGCCAGCAGCCCCGGAGACAATCAGCCCCAGCATTTT.

The chain recombines TRBV24-1 with TRBJ1-5; possible D gene TRBD1, 6 bases. Trimming removed 4 bases from V and 2 bases from J, with 11 bases in between. Germline V CDR1 and CDR2: KGHDR, SFDVKD. This CDR3 spans 15 amino acids. CDR3 nucleotide sequence: TGTGCCACCAGTGAGGCCCGACAGGGCAATCAGCCCCAGCATTTT. Protein product: CATSEARQGNQPQHF.

This clone was found once. The V and J genes are TRBV7-3 and TRBJ2-2; TRBD2 matches 11 bases. With 3 bases clipped from V and 7 bases from J, the junction kept 7 bases outside the gene matches. The CDR3 length is 16 residues. CDR1 and CDR2 (germline): SGHTA, FQGTGA. The CDR3, as DNA: TGTGCCAGCAGCTTGACTAGCGGGGAGGCTGGCGGGGAGCTGTTTTTT. Translated, it gives CASSLTSGEAGGELFF.

The chain uses TRBV6-5 and TRBJ1-1; TRBD1 is a possible D gene (6 bases). Trimming cost V 4 bases and J 3 bases, with 15 bases left between them. The CDR3 extends over 15 amino acids. Germline values: CDR1 MNHEY, CDR2 SVGAGI. The CDR3 DNA reads as TGTGCCAGCAGTTGGGGCACGGCAGGGGACACTGAAGCTTTCTTT. It specifies CASSWGTAGDTEAFF.

This sequence joins TRBV6-5 and TRBJ1-3; no clear D. The V and J ends lost 7 bases and 7 bases respectively, with 8 bases between them. Looked up from germline, CDR1 is MNHEY and CDR2 is SVGAGI. The CDR3 totals 11 residues. This CDR3 reads CASTLGNTIYF. The CDR3 nucleotides are TGTGCCAGCACTTTGGGGAACACCATATATTTT.